Below, 17 T cell receptor beta chains from the same sample are listed, as sequenced in a study of cytomegalovirus exposure and HLA in healthy donors. Researchers ran the PCR with 60 Vbeta and 13 Jbeta primers. Libraries were prepared by immunoSEQ multiplex PCR; TCRdb keeps only in-frame clonotypes and omits some of them. The data contain about 100,000 clones, roughly 78% of them seen just once; the ten biggest clones take up 0.7% to 0.85%. Sequenced input: PBMCs. The receptors were gathered from a woman aged 60-75 years in good health and CMV-seronegative.

The chain couples TRBV29-1 to TRBJ2-7, with 8 bases matching TRBD1. The CDR3 covers 13 residues. Trimming removed 3 bases from V and 2 bases from J; junction bases left unmatched: 3. Looked up from germline, CDR1 is SQVTM and CDR2 is ANQGSEA. As DNA, the CDR3 is TGCAGCGTTGATGGACAGGGAACCTACGAGCAGTACTTC. Translating it yields CSVDGQGTYEQYF.

The chain has TRBV19 and TRBJ1-1; D may be TRBD1 (6 bases). This CDR3 region has 14 residues. CDR1 is LNHDA, CDR2 SQIVND, per germline (reference sequence). V was cut by 1 base and J by 0 bases, with 6 bases left in between. Here the CDR3 reads CASSIGTVNTEAFF. The CDR3 DNA follows: TGTGCCAGTAGTATAGGGACAGTGAACACTGAAGCTTTCTTT.

V and J are TRBV7-2 and TRBJ2-3; TRBD1 aligns across 7 bases. Looked up from germline, CDR1 is SGHTA and CDR2 is FQGNSA. The CDR3 is 16 amino acids. With V trimmed by 5 bases and J by 3 bases, 11 bases remained unmatched. CDR3 sequence: CASSLVGDSGTDTQYF. CDR3 DNA: TGTGCCAGCAGCCTAGTGGGGGACAGTGGAACAGATACGCAGTATTTT.

The CDR3 loop is CASSKGADGEQFF. The CDR3 DNA sequence: TGTGCCAGCAGCAAGGGGGCGGATGGTGAGCAGTTCTTC. The V gene is TRBV6-1, the J gene TRBJ2-1, with 7 positions matching TRBD1. The length of the CDR3 is 13 residues. Trimming cost V 6 bases and J 9 bases; bases outside gene matches: 8. CDR1 and CDR2 (germline): MNHNS, SASEGT.

The chain couples TRBV6-1 to TRBJ2-2; 7 nucleotides align to TRBD2. Germline trimming cut 8 bases from V and 6 bases from J; bases unmatched to any gene: 12. Germline CDR1 MNHNS, CDR2 SASEGT. This CDR3 is 15 amino acids long. CDR3 sequence: CASHSGEGNAGELFF. The CDR3 DNA reads TGTGCCAGCCATTCGGGGGAGGGTAACGCCGGGGAGCTGTTTTTT.

As DNA, the CDR3 is TGTGCCAGTAGCCGAAACCCGAACACCGTTTGGCAGCCCCAGCATTTT. The encoded protein is CASSRNPNTVWQPQHF. The chain couples TRBV19 to TRBJ1-5, with no clear D. V was clipped by 6 bases and J by 7 bases, with 22 bases between them. Germline CDR1 LNHDA, CDR2 SQIVND (reference sequence). The CDR3 extends over 16 amino acids.

In its sample, this clone was seen a few times. The chain joins TRBV5-4 to TRBJ2-1, with D uncertain. In germline, CDR1 is SGHNT, CDR2 YYREEE (reference sequence). This CDR3 has 14 residues. Between the trimmed V and J ends, which lost 2 bases and 9 bases, there was a span of 15 bases. The CDR3 spells CASSFLTEPIEQFF. The CDR3 DNA sequence: TGTGCCAGCAGCTTCTTGACGGAGCCTATTGAGCAGTTCTTC.

The CDR3 nucleotides read TGTGCCAGCAGCTCCTACAGGGTTGGGGCCAAAAACATTCAGTACTTC. The encoded protein is CASSSYRVGAKNIQYF. The chain has TRBV9 and TRBJ2-4; a possible D gene is TRBD1 (6 bases). Germline V gene lookup returns CDR1 SGDLS and CDR2 YYNGEE. The CDR3 sequence is 16 residues long. V was shortened by 4 bases and J by 1 base, with 15 bases between the two germline ends.

This chain links TRBV6-1 with TRBJ2-3, with 13 bases aligning to TRBD2. The junction had 5 bases not matched to a gene; V was cut back by 4 bases and J by 7 bases. Germline assignment: CDR1 MNHNS and CDR2 SASEGT. The CDR3 consists of 15 residues. The CDR3 reads CASSGWTSGRNTQYF. The CDR3 region has the DNA TGTGCCAGCAGTGGGTGGACTAGCGGGAGAAATACGCAGTATTTT.

The V call is TRBV14, the J call TRBJ2-1; TRBD2 agrees at 7 bases. Losses at the gene ends were 7 bases for V and 6 bases for J; bases not matched to a gene: 12. The germline CDR1 and CDR2 sequences are SGHDN and FVKESK. The length of the CDR3 is 15 residues. The CDR3 region has the DNA TGTGCCAGCAACTTAGCGGGTGTATCTTTCAATGAGCAGTTCTTC. Protein product: CASNLAGVSFNEQFF.

The CDR3 DNA reads TGTGCCAGCAGCGTAGTTTCCAGCGGGGTGATTGGCGCCTACAATGAGCAGTTCTTC. This gives the protein CASSVVSSGVIGAYNEQFF. The V gene is TRBV9, the J gene TRBJ2-1; 7 bases are a match to TRBD2. The CDR3 has 19 residues. Germline trimming cut 0 bases from V and 2 bases from J; bases unmatched to any gene: 14. CDR1 and CDR2 from the germline V gene are SGDLS and YYNGEE.

The chain has TRBV29-1 and TRBJ2-7; D gene ambiguous. CDR3 length equals 13 residues. Germline CDR1 is SQVTM and CDR2 is ANQGSEA. V was trimmed by 5 bases and J by 2 bases, leaving 13 bases between them. As DNA, the CDR3 is TGCAGCGTTAGTAAGGAGATGACCTACGAGCAGTACTTC. The encoded protein is CSVSKEMTYEQYF.

The V and J genes are TRBV28 and TRBJ2-3; tentative D call: TRBD2 (6 bases). The CDR3 contains 15 residues. CDR1 and CDR2 (germline): MDHEN, SYDVKM. V dropped 4 bases and J dropped 3 bases, with 14 bases sitting between them. This chain's CDR3 is CASSYSLTRTDTQYF. CDR3 in DNA: TGTGCCAGCAGTTACTCATTGACTAGAACAGATACGCAGTATTTT.

The CDR3 DNA sequence: TGTGCCAGCAGCCCTCGACAGAATTCCTACGAGCAGTACTTC. It yields the protein CASSPRQNSYEQYF. The chain joins TRBV7-9 to TRBJ2-7; possible D gene TRBD1, 5 bases. Germline V CDR1 and CDR2: SEHNR, FQNEAQ (reference sequence). V was pared by 5 bases and J by 1 base, with 12 bases between. The CDR3 is made up of 14 amino acids. The complete variable domain, with remaining parts taken from reference TRBV7-9 and TRBJ2-7, reads DTGVSQNPRHKITKRGQNVTFRCDPISEHNRLYWYRQTLGQGPEFLTYFQNEAQLEKSRLLSDRFSAERPKGSFSTLEIQRTEQGDSAMYLCASSPRQNSYEQYFGPGTRLTVT.

This sequence joins TRBV6-5 and TRBJ2-7, with 8 bases matching TRBD1. V dropped 5 bases and J dropped 3; count of bases not matched to a gene: 6. Looked up from germline, CDR1 is MNHEY and CDR2 is SVGAGI. The length of the CDR3 is 14 residues. This chain's CDR3 is CASSNDRGGYEQYF. Written as DNA, the CDR3 is TGTGCCAGCAGTAACGACAGGGGCGGCTACGAGCAGTACTTC.

The chain couples TRBV5-1 to TRBJ1-3; D is undetermined. V shed 0 bases and J shed 0 bases, with 10 bases lying between them. This CDR3 contains 16 residues. The germline V gene has CDR1 SGHRS and CDR2 YFSETQ. CDR3 in amino acids: CASSLGGQNSGNTIYF. DNA for the CDR3: TGCGCCAGCAGCTTGGGAGGGCAGAACTCTGGAAACACCATATATTTT.

The chain uses TRBV5-1 and TRBJ2-7; D may be TRBD2 (5 bases). Germline CDR1 reads SGHRS; CDR2 reads YFSETQ. This CDR3 contains 15 residues. Trimming took off 2 bases at V and 4 bases at J, with 16 bases between the two ends. The CDR3 loop is CASSFSPQLGYEQYF. For the CDR3, the DNA is TGCGCCAGCAGCTTCTCCCCACAACTAGGGTACGAGCAGTACTTC.